One and the same sample provided the 18 T cell receptor beta chains below, sequenced in a study of molecular identifiers for immune sequencing clone quantification. TCRdb re-derived calls from the PCR reads in MiXCR, one entry per CDR3 protein. In the table there are approximately 97,000 distinct CDR3 sequences, about 24% of which are singletons. The sample taken for sequencing was naive CD8+ T cells from blood, with Jurkat cell RNA spiked in. Subset reported: FACS-sorted CD8+CD4-CCR7+CD45RA+ naive T cells. These receptors originate from a human donor in good health. Some libraries in this study had Jurkat cell RNA spiked in.

Many counts were recorded for this clonotype. The CDR3, as DNA: TGCAGCGCGAGGTGGGACACCGGGGAGCTGTTTTTT. It encodes CSARWDTGELFF. V gene TRBV29-1 combines with J gene TRBJ2-2, with D unresolved. The CDR3 totals 12 residues. Germline loops: CDR1 SQVTM, CDR2 ANQGSEA. V was trimmed by 7 bases and J by 3 bases, leaving 9 bases between them.

The gene calls are TRBV10-2 and TRBJ2-3; 8 bases align to TRBD2. Germline V gene data show CDR1 as WSHSY and CDR2 as SAAADI. After removal of 10 bases from V and 4 bases from J, the junction contained 10 bases not matched to a gene. This CDR3 spans 14 amino acids. The CDR3 region is CAIWTSRGPDTQYF. CDR3 coding DNA: TGCGCCATCTGGACTAGCAGGGGACCAGATACGCAGTATTTT.

This clonotype was counted at least ten times. The chain carries TRBV7-2 and TRBJ2-7; D might be TRBD1 or TRBD2, each matching 5 bases. The V end was cut by 5 bases, the J end by 2 bases, with 16 bases between. Per the germline V gene, CDR1 is SGHTA and CDR2 is FQGNSA. This CDR3 is 15 amino acids long. The CDR3 coding sequence is TGTGCCAGCAGCCCCCGCCGGGACGGAGCCTACGAGCAGTACTTC. This codes for CASSPRRDGAYEQYF.

This clonotype was picked up a small number of times. V usage is TRBV27 and J usage is TRBJ2-1; 9 bases agree with TRBD2. The CDR3 loop spans 16 amino acids. CDR1 is MNHEY and CDR2 is SMNVEV in the germline V gene (reference sequence). V lost 1 base and J lost 6; bases outside the gene matches: 7. The CDR3 DNA is TGTGCCAGCAGTTTATACGGCGGGAGGGACGGCAATGAGCAGTTCTTC. It specifies CASSLYGGRDGNEQFF.

The chain uses TRBV7-9 and TRBJ2-1; the D gene is possibly TRBD2 (6 bases). V was clipped by 5 bases and J by 9 bases, with 23 bases between them. Per the germline V gene, CDR1 is SEHNR and CDR2 is FQNEAQ (reference sequence). CDR3 length: 16 amino acids. The CDR3 region is CASSGGQIRAGGEQFF. The CDR3 DNA follows: TGTGCCAGCAGCGGAGGGCAAATCCGAGCTGGGGGTGAGCAGTTCTTC.

This clonotype was detected ten times or more. V gene TRBV5-6 combines with J gene TRBJ1-1, with 11 bases matching TRBD1. In germline, CDR1 is SGHDT, CDR2 YYEEEE. J was trimmed by 4 bases and V by 2 bases; bases with no gene match: 1. The CDR3 consists of 14 residues. DNA of the CDR3: TGTGCCAGCAGCTTCGGGACAGGGGGCACTGAAGCTTTCTTT. Protein sequence: CASSFGTGGTEAFF.

This clonotype came up many times. The V call is TRBV28, the J call TRBJ2-3, with D perhaps assigned TRBD1 or TRBD2 (5 bases each). In germline, CDR1 is MDHEN, CDR2 SYDVKM. Trimming removed 2 bases at V and 8 bases at J, with 23 bases between. CDR3 length: 17 amino acids. CDR3 protein: CASSLNVGESGRGTQYF. The CDR3 region has the DNA TGTGCCAGCAGTTTAAACGTTGGGGAGTCAGGGCGAGGTACGCAGTATTTT.

V is TRBV6-5 and J is TRBJ2-5, with D perhaps matching TRBD1 or TRBD2 (5 bases each). This CDR3 comprises 15 residues. V lost 6 bases, J lost 2 bases, and 16 bases lay in between. CDR1 is MNHEY, CDR2 SVGAGI, per germline. The CDR3, as DNA: TGTGCCAGCAGCGGAGCCGGGACGAGACAAGAGACCCAGTACTTC. Translated, it gives CASSGAGTRQETQYF.

This clonotype was observed at least ten times. V is TRBV6-6 and J is TRBJ2-3, with 9 bases fitting TRBD1. J was trimmed by 3 bases and V by 0 bases; bases with no gene match: 7. This CDR3 spans 17 amino acids. In germline, CDR1 is MNHNY, CDR2 SVGAGI (reference sequence). The CDR3 sequence: CASSYSRIQGATDTQYF. CDR3 in DNA: TGTGCCAGCAGTTACTCGAGAATACAGGGGGCGACAGATACGCAGTATTTT.

This sequence joins TRBV7-9 and TRBJ2-5, with a possible D match to TRBD2 (5 bases). V was clipped by 4 bases and J by 2 bases, with 23 bases between them. Germline CDR1 and CDR2: SEHNR and FQNEAQ (reference sequence). This CDR3 contains 18 residues. The CDR3 coding sequence is TGTGCCAGCAGCTCCCTCGTCGAGCGGCGACTGACACAAGAGACCCAGTACTTC. Translating gives CASSSLVERRLTQETQYF.

Comment on this clonotype: Just one base apart from a much larger clone, this may be a read error. The chain couples TRBV30 to TRBJ2-1; the match to TRBD2 covers 9 bases. The junction had 10 bases not matched to a gene; V was cut back by 5 bases and J by 8 bases. This CDR3 has 14 residues. Germline V gene sequence: CDR1 GTSNPN, CDR2 SVGIG (reference sequence). The chain's CDR3 is CAWGPGLATDEQFF. The CDR3 coding sequence is TGTGCCTGGGGTCCCGGACTAGCGACCGATGAGCAGTTCTTC.

This clonotype was found many times. The rearrangement uses TRBV12-3 or TRBV12-4 and TRBJ1-5; TRBD1 is a possible D gene (6 bases). Trimming took 6 bases from V and 0 from J, leaving 18 bases between them. The CDR3 sequence is 17 residues long. This CDR3 is CASREGGGAYSNQPQHF. The CDR3 nucleotides are TGTGCCAGCAGAGAAGGCGGGGGGGCCTATAGCAATCAGCCCCAGCATTTT.

The rearrangement joins TRBV27 to TRBJ1-6; no reliable D call. V lost 2 bases to trimming and J lost 13 bases, with 9 bases between them. CDR1 is MNHEY, CDR2 SMNVEV, per germline (reference sequence). The CDR3 extends over 12 amino acids. Here the CDR3 reads CASSLGSGPLHF. The CDR3 DNA is TGTGCCAGCAGTTTAGGGTCAGGTCCCCTCCACTTT.

In its sample, this clonotype was seen a few times. The J gene is TRBJ2-7, the V gene TRBV4-3; TRBD1 matches 7 bases. There are 14 residues in the CDR3. Germline values: CDR1 LGHNA, CDR2 YSLEER. The trim removed 4 bases at V and 5 bases at J, leaving 8 bases unmatched. The CDR3 nucleotides are TGCGCCAGCAGCCTTAGGACAGGTATTGACGAGCAGTACTTC. Translated, it gives CASSLRTGIDEQYF.

This clonotype was counted many times. The chain carries TRBV5-1 and TRBJ2-5, with D uncertain. The V end was cut by 3 bases, the J end by 4 bases, with 13 bases between. CDR1 is SGHRS and CDR2 is YFSETQ in the germline V gene. The CDR3 is 14 residues long. The CDR3 protein is CASSSRRTPETQYF. The CDR3 region has the DNA TGCGCCAGCAGCTCAAGGCGCACCCCAGAGACCCAGTACTTC.

This clonotype was seen at least ten times. The chain employs TRBV4-3 and TRBJ2-3, with D possibly TRBD1 on 6 matching bases. Between the trimmed V and J ends, which lost 1 base and 1 base, there was a span of 12 bases. CDR1 is LGHNA, CDR2 YSLEER, per germline. The CDR3 is 16 amino acids. Here the CDR3 DNA reads TGCGCCAGCAGCCAAGGAGGGGGATACGGCACAGATACGCAGTATTTT. Amino acids: CASSQGGGYGTDTQYF.

There are many counts of this clonotype. The genes are TRBV20-1 and TRBJ2-3; perhaps TRBD2 as D (7 bases). CDR3 length: 17 residues. V lost 7 bases and J lost 2, with 25 bases in between. Germline V gene sequence: CDR1 DFQATT, CDR2 SNEGSKA (reference sequence). CDR3 in amino acids: CSVNRPEGGGHTDTQYF. CDR3 nucleotide sequence: TGCAGTGTTAATCGGCCCGAGGGGGGGGGGCACACAGATACGCAGTATTTT.

With regard to this clonotype: A much larger clone sits a single nucleotide away, making a read error possible. This chain links TRBV24-1 with TRBJ2-2; no definite D call. CDR1 is KGHDR and CDR2 is SFDVKD in the germline V gene. The CDR3 consists of 13 residues. CDR3 sequence: CVTSDLLSGELFF. The CDR3 DNA is TGTGTCACCAGTGATCTACTAAGCGGGGAGCTGTTTTTT.